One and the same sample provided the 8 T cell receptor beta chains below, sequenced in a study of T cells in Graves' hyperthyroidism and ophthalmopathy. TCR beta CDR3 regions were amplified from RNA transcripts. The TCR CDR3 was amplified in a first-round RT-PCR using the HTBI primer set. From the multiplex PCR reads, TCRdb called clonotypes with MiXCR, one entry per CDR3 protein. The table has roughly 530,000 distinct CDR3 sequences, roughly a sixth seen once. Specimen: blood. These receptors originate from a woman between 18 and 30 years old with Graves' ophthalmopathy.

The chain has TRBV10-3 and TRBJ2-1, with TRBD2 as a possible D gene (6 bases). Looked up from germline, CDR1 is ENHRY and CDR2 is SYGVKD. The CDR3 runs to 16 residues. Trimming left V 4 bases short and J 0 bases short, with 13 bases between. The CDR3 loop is CAISALTGDSYNEQFF. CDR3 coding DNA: TGTGCCATCAGTGCCCTTACGGGGGACTCCTACAATGAGCAGTTCTTC.

CDR3 bases: TGTGCCAGCAGTTACCCCGGGACAGGAGGCTACACCTTC. This sequence encodes CASSYPGTGGYTF. The chain has TRBV6-5 and TRBJ1-2, with 8 bases aligning to TRBD1. Germline assignment: CDR1 MNHEY and CDR2 SVGAGI. The CDR3 covers 13 residues. Unmatched junction bases numbered 4, after V lost 2 bases and J lost 8 bases.

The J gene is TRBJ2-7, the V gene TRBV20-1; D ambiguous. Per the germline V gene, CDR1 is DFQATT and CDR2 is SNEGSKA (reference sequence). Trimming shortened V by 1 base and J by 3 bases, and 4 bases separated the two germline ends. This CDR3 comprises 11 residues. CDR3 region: CSARVNYEQYF. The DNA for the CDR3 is TGCAGTGCTAGAGTTAACTACGAGCAGTACTTC.

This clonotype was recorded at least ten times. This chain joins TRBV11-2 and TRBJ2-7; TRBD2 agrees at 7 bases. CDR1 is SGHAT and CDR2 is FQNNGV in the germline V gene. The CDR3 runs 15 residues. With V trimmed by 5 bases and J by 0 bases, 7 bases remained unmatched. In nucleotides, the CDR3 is TGTGCCAGCAGCCAGGCGGGAGCGAACTCCTACGAGCAGTACTTC. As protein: CASSQAGANSYEQYF.

The CDR3 sequence is CASSSTPTSSGELFF. In DNA form, the CDR3 reads TGTGCCAGCAGCTCTACACCCACTAGCTCCGGGGAGCTGTTTTTT. The V gene is TRBV7-3, the J gene TRBJ2-2; possible D gene TRBD2, 6 bases. The CDR3 consists of 15 residues. V lost 4 bases and J lost 6, with 15 bases in between. Per the germline V gene, CDR1 is SGHTA and CDR2 is FQGTGA.

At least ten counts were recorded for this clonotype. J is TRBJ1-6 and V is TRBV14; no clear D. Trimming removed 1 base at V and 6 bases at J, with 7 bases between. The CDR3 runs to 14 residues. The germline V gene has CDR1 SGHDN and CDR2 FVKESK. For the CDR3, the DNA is TGTGCCAGCAGCCAAGGGACGGCTAATTCACCCCTCCACTTT. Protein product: CASSQGTANSPLHF.

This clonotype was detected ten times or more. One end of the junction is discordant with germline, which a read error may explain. The CDR3 nucleotides read TGTGCTAGCAGTAAGGGCGGGTCTGGGGCCAACGTCCTGACTTTC. As protein: CASSKGGSGANVLTF. The rearrangement joins TRBV7-7 to TRBJ2-6; D is perhaps TRBD2 (5 bases). Germline V gene data show CDR1 as SSHAT and CDR2 as FNYEAQ (reference sequence). CDR3 size: 15 residues.

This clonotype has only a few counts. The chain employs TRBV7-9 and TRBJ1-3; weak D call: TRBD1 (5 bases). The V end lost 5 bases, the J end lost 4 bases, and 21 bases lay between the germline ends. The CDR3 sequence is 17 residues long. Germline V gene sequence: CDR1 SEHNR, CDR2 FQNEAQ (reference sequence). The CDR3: CASSTPFSGLNGNTIYF. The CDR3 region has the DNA TGTGCCAGCAGCACCCCGTTCTCGGGGCTAAACGGAAACACCATATATTTT.